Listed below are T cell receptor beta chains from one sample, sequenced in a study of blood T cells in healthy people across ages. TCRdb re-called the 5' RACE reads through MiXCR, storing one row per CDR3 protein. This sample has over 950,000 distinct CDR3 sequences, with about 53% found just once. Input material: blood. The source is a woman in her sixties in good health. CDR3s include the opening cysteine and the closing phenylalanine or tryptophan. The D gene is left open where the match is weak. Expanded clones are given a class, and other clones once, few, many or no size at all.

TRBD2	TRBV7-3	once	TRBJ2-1	CASSLLAGESYNEQFF	TGTGCCAGCAGCTTATTGGCGGGAGAGTCCTACAATGAGCAGTTCTTC
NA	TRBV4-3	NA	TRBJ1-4	CASSQNLQGFNEKLFF	TGCGCCAGCAGCCAAAACCTACAGGGTTTTAATGAAAAACTGTTTTTT
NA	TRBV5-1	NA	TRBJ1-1	CASSKEGNTEAFF	TGCGCCAGCAGCAAGGAAGGGAACACTGAAGCTTTCTTT
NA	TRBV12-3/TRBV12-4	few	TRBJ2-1	CASSDRANNEQFF	TGTGCCAGCAGTGACCGGGCAAACAATGAGCAGTTCTTC
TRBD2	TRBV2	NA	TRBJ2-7	CASGGGEQYF	TGTGCCTCGGGAGGTGGGGAGCAGTACTTC
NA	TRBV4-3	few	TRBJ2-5	CASSQDLDSQETQYF	TGCGCCAGCAGCCAAGACCTGGACAGTCAAGAGACCCAGTACTTC
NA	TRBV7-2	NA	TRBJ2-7	CASSLMTLATYEQYF	TGTGCCAGCAGCTTAATGACGCTCGCTACCTACGAGCAGTACTTC
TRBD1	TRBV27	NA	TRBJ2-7	CASKTTGNEQYF	TGTGCCAGTAAAACGACAGGGAACGAGCAGTACTTC
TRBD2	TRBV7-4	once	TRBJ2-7	CANLKREAPYNEQYF	TGTGCCAACTTAAAGCGGGAGGCCCCCTACAATGAGCAGTACTTC
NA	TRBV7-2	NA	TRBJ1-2	CASSKSNGASYGYTF	TGTGCCAGCAGCAAGTCGAACGGCGCCAGCTATGGCTACACCTTC
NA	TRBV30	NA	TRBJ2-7	CAWSPDPYEQYF	TGTGCCTGGAGTCCGGACCCCTACGAGCAGTACTTC
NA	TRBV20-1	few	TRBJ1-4	CSARDMLVAPTKKLFF	TGCAGTGCTAGAGATATGCTCGTCGCTCCCACGAAAAAACTGTTTTTT
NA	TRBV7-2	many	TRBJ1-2	CASSFFPGMTSTF	TGTGCCAGCAGCTTTTTTCCCGGTATGACTAGCACCTTC
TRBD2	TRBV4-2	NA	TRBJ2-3	CASSQGLAGGGGANTDTQYF	TGTGCCAGCAGCCAAGGACTAGCGGGAGGAGGGGGAGCGAACACAGATACGCAGTATTTT
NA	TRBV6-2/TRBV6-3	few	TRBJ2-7	CASSPGQFSYEQYF	TGTGCCAGCAGCCCCGGACAGTTCTCCTACGAGCAGTACTTC
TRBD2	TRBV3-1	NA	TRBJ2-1	CASSHAWPSGRGSYNEQFF	TGTGCCAGCAGCCACGCATGGCCTAGCGGGAGGGGGTCCTACAATGAGCAGTTCTTC
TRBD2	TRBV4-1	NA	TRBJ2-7	CASSQASGRAIEQYF	TGCGCCAGCAGCCAAGCTAGCGGGAGGGCCATTGAGCAGTACTTC
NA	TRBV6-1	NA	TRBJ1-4	CASRDTGIEEKLFF	TGTGCCAGCAGGGATACAGGGATCGAGGAAAAACTGTTTTTT
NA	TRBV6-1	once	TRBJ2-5	CASSDQWSLRHQETQYF	TGTGCCAGCAGTGATCAGTGGAGTTTGAGGCACCAAGAGACCCAGTACTTC
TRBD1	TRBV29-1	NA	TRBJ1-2	CSVQGGGASNYGYTF	TGCAGCGTTCAGGGGGGAGGGGCATCTAACTATGGCTACACCTTC
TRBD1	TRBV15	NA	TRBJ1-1	CATSRRGRGTEAFF	TGTGCCACCAGCAGAAGGGGGCGAGGCACTGAAGCTTTCTTT
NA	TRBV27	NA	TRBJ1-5	CAGSQRTVNQPQHF	TGTGCCGGCAGTCAGAGGACGGTAAATCAGCCCCAGCATTTT
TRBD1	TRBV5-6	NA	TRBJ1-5	CASSLGDRNSNQPQHF	TGTGCCAGCAGCTTGGGGGACAGGAATAGCAATCAGCCCCAGCATTTT
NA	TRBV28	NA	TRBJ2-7	CASSLGRGPTYEQYF	TGTGCCAGCAGTTTAGGCCGGGGGCCCACCTACGAGCAGTACTTC
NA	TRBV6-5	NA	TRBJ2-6	CASSYRQANSGANVLTF	TGTGCCAGCAGTTATCGACAGGCCAACTCTGGGGCCAACGTCCTGACTTTC
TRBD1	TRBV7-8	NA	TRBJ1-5	CASSLQLGQGRQPQHF	TGTGCCAGCAGCTTACAACTGGGACAGGGAAGGCAGCCCCAGCATTTT
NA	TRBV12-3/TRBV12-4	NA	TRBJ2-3	CASSRRGGTDTQYF	TGTGCCAGCTCCAGGAGGGGGGGAACAGATACGCAGTATTTT